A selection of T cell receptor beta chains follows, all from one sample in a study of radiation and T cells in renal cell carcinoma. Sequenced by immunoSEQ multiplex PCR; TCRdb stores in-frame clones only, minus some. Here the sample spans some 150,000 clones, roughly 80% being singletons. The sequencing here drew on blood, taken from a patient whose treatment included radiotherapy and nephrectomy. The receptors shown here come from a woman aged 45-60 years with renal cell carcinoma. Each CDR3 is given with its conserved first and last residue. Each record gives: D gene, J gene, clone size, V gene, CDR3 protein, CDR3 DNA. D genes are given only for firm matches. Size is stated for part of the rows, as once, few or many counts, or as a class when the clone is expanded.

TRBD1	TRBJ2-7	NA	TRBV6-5	CASSSPGQGDYEQYF	TGTGCCAGCAGTTCTCCGGGACAGGGCGACTACGAGCAGTACTTC
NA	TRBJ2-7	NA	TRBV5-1	CASSPEAGAYEQYF	TGCGCCAGCAGCCCAGAGGCAGGGGCCTACGAGCAGTACTTC
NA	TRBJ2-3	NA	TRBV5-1	CASSVLDTQYF	TGCGCCAGCAGTGTACTCGATACGCAGTATTTT
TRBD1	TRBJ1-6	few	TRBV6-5	CASSWTGGNSPLHF	TGTGCCAGCAGTTGGACAGGGGGCAATTCACCCCTCCACTTT
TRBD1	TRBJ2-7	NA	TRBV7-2	CASSSRDRESYEQYF	TGTGCCAGCAGCTCGAGGGACAGGGAGTCCTACGAGCAGTACTTC
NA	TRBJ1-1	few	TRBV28	CASSLRLRGSGNMNTEAFF	TGTGCCAGCAGTTTAAGGTTAAGGGGATCGGGAAACATGAACACTGAAGCTTTCTTT
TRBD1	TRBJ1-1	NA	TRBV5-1	CASSSDRAMNTEAFF	TGCGCCAGCAGCTCCGACAGGGCGATGAACACTGAAGCTTTCTTT
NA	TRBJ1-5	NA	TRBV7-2	CASSLGGDGNQPRHF	TGTGCCAGCAGCTTAGGAGGGGACGGCAATCAGCCCCGGCATTTT
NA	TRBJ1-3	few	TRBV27	CASSPLGNTIYF	TGTGCCAGCAGTCCTTTGGGGAACACCATATATTTT
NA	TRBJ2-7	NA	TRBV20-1	CSASGINEQYF	TGCAGTGCTAGCGGGATTAACGAGCAGTACTTC
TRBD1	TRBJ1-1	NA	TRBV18	CASSPETGRPEAFF	TGTGCCAGCTCACCAGAGACAGGGCGCCCTGAAGCTTTCTTT
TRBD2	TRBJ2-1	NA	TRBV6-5	CASRVAGTDYNEQFF	TGTGCCAGCAGAGTAGCGGGGACTGACTACAATGAGCAGTTCTTC
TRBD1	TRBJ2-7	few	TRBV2	CASSPGTAYEQYF	TGTGCCAGCAGTCCCGGGACAGCCTACGAGCAGTACTTC
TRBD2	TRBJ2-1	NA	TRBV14	CASSLKAGLAENEQFF	TGTGCCAGCTCCCTCAAAGCGGGACTAGCGGAAAATGAGCAGTTCTTC
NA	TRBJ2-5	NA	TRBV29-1	CSVGADGRWAQYF	TGCAGCGTTGGGGCAGACGGACGATGGGCCCAGTACTTC
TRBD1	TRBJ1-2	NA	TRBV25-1	CASSDTGTEFNYGYTF	TGTGCCAGCAGTGATACCGGGACAGAATTCAACTATGGCTACACCTTC
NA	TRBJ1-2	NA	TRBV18	CASSPSGDWGGYTF	TGTGCCAGCTCACCTTCGGGAGATTGGGGAGGCTACACCTTC
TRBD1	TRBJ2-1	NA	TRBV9	CASSALTGGLGNEQFF	TGTGCCAGCAGCGCGTTAACAGGGGGCCTTGGCAATGAGCAGTTCTTC
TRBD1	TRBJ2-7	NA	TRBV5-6	CASSSGSDRQSYF	TGTGCCAGCAGCTCCGGATCGGACAGGCAGTCGTACTTC
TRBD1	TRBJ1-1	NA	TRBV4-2	CASSPGTGGDTEAFF	TGTGCCAGCAGCCCAGGGACAGGGGGAGACACTGAAGCTTTCTTT
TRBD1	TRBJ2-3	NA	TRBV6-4	CASSDQGADTQYF	TGTGCCAGCAGTGACCAGGGGGCAGATACGCAGTATTTT
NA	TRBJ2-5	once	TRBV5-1	CASSLTQETQYF	TGCGCCAGCAGCTTGACGCAAGAGACCCAGTACTTC
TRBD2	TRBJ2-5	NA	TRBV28	CASRGGSGSRETQYF	TGTGCCAGCAGGGGGGGTAGCGGGAGTAGGGAGACCCAGTACTTC
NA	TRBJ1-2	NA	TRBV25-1	CASSGGGGTPSYTF	TGTGCCAGCAGTGGAGGGGGGGGGACTCCCTCCTACACCTTC
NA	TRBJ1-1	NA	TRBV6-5	CASSAQHAGLFNAFF	TGTGCCAGCAGTGCGCAACATGCGGGTCTCTTTAATGCTTTCTTT
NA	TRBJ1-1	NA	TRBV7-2	CASSLAPEENTEAFF	TGTGCCAGCAGCTTAGCCCCGGAGGAGAACACTGAAGCTTTCTTT
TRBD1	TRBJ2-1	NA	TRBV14	CASSSPGTAISNEQFF	TGTGCCAGCAGCTCCCCCGGGACAGCAATTTCCAATGAGCAGTTCTTC
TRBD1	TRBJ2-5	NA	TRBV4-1	CASSRSGQGRNEQYF	TGCGCCAGCAGCCGCTCGGGACAGGGGAGGAATGAGCAGTACTTC
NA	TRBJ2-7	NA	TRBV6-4	CASSDEAQTLYEQYF	TGTGCCAGCAGTGACGAGGCCCAAACCCTCTACGAGCAGTACTTC
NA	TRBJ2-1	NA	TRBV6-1	CASSEATMGNEQFF	TGTGCCAGCAGTGAAGCCACGATGGGGAATGAGCAGTTCTTC